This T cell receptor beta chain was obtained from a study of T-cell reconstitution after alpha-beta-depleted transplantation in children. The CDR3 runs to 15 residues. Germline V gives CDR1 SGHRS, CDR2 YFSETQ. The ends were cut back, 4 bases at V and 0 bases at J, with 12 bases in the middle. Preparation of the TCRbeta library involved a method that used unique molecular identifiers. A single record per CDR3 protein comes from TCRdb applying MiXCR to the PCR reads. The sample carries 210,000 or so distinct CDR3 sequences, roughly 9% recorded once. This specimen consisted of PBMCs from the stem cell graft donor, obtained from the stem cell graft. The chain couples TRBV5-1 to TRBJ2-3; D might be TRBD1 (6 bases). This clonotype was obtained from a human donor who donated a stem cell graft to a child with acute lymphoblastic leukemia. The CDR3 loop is CASSQDSTSTDTQYF. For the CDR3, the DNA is TGCGCCAGCAGCCAGGACAGCACTAGCACAGATACGCAGTATTTT.